The sequence of this T cell receptor (beta chain) was determined in a study of resident and recirculating memory T cells in vitiligo. The wider study: The samples were homogenized without cell sorting before genomic DNA extraction. The study, taken as a whole, reports: Clonality differed among vitiligo lesions, with no unique dominant clone. TCR sequences were not conserved across biopsy sites or patients.

Patients had received no treatment within the previous three months. The method was immunoSEQ multiplex PCR; TCRdb's version includes in-frame clones alone and lacks a portion of them. The sample records around 78,000 clones, about 90% being singletons. Concerning this clone itself: Antigen unknown.

This TCR was sampled from a male donor with vitiligo. Sequenced material: blood.

CDR3 loop: CASSLPTSTDTQYF. CDR3 coding DNA: TGTGCCAGCAGCTTACCGACTAGCACAGATACGCAGTATTTT. This chain connects TRBV5-6 to TRBJ2-3; D is unresolved. Germline CDR1 SGHDT, CDR2 YYEEEE. V was clipped by 2 bases and J by 0 bases, with 7 bases between them. This CDR3 has 14 residues.